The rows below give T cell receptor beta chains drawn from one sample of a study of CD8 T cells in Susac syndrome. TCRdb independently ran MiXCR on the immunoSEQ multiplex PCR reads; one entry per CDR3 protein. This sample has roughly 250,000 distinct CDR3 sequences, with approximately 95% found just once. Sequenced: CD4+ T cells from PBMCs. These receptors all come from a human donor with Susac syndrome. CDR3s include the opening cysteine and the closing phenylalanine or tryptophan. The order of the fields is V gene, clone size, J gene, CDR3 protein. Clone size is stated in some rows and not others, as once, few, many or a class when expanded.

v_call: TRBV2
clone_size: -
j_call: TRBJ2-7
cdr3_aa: CASSPGTRFEQYF

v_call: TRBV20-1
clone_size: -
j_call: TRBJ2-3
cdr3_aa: CSAPPPGQGTDTQYF

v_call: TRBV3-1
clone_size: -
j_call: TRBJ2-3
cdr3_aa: CASSQDGLAGGSDTQYF

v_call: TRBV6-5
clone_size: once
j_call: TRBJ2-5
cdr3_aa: CASSYSYRGETQYF

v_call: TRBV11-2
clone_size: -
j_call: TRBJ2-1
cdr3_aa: CASSLAYRDNEQFF

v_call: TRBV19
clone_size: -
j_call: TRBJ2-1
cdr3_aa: CASSSVSGRTDEQFF

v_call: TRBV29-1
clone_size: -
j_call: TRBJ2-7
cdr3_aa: CSVGGGSPIPYEQYF

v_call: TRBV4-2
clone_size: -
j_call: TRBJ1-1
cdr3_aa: CASSQGGRSAGGEAFF

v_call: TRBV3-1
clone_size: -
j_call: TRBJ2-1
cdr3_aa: CASKPYYYNEQFF

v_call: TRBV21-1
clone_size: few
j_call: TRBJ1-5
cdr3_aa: CASRGRNQPQHF

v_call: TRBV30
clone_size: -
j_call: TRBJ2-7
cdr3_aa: CAWTFGAGGIGSEQYF

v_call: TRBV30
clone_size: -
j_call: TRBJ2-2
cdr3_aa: CAWRSAGNTGELFF

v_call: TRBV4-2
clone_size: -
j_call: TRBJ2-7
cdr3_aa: CASSQAGRMDEQYF

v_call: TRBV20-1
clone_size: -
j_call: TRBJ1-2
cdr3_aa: CSAARDRQNYGYTF

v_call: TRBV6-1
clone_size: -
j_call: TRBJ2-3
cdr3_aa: CASSGPSDTQYF

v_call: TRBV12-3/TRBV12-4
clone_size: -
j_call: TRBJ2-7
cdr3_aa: CASSLSDEQYF

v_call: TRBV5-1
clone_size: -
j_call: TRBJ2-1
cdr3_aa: CASSSGNYNEQFF

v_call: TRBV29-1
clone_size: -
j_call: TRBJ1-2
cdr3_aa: CSAGDLSGYGYTF

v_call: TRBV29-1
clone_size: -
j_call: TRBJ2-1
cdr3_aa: CSVGKGAYNEQFF

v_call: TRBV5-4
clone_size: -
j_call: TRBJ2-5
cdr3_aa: CASSPFQGPETQYF

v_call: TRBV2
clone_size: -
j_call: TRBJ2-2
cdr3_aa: CASKGQGGTGELFF

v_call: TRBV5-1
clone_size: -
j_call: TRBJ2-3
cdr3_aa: CASSLGLASTDTQYF

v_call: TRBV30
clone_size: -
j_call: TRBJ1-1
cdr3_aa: CAWSLRTEAFF

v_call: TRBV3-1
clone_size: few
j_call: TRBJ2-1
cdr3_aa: CASSQGGYEQFF

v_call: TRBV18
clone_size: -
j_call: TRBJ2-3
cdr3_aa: CASSPSIGGHTDTQYF

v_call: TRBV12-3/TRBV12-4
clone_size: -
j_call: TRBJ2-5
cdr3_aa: CASSLYTDQETQYF

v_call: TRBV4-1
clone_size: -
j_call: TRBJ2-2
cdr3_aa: CASSPPNGLRVATGELFF

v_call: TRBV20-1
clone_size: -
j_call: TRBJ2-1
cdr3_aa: CSASGTSGSANEQFF

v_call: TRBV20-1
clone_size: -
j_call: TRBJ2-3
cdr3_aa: CSASNQGEGTDTQYF

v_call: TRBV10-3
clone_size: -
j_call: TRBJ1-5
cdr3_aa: CAISADRMYSNQPQHF

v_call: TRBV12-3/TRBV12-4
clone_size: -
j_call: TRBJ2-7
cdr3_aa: CASSPGRTYEQYF

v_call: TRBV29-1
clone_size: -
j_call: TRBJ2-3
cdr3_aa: CSVAVSTDTQYF

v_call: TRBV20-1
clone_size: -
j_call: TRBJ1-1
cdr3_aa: CSAGGPVGTEAFF

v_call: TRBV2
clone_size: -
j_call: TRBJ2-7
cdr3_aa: CASSAEREYEQYF

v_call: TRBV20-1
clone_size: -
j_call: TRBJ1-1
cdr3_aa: CSATRDTSTEAFF

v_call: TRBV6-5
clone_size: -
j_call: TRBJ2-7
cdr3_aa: CASRSTGGLTYEQYF

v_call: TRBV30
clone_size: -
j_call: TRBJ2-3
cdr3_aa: CAWNPGTTNTQYF

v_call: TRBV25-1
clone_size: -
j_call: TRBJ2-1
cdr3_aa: CASSLPIGLAGNEQFF

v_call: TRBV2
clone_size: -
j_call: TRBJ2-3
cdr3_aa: CASSRRVLTDTQYF

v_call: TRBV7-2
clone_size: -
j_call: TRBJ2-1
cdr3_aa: CASSWASGSPDEQFF

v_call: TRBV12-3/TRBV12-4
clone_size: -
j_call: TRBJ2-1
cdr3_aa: CASTQDHRDAEQFF

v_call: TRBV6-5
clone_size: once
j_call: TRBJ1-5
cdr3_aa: CASRDRVNPIQPQHF

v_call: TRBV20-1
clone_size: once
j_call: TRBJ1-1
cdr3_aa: CSAIRGTNTEAFF

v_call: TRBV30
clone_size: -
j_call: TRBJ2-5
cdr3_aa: CAWSKQGAATQYF

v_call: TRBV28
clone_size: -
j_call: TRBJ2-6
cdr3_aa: CASSLYIGARGANVLTF

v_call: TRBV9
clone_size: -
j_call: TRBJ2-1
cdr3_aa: CASTRAGDPFDEQFF

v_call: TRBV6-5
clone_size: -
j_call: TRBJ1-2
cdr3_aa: CASSYKERDYGYTF

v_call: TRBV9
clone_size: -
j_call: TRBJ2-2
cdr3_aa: CANSPRTDTNTGELFF

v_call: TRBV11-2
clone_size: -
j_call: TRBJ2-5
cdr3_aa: CASSLVSGRETQYF

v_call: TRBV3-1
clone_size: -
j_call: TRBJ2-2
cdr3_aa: CASSHLGTGLSGELFF